The 15 T cell receptor beta chains below all came from one sample that was sequenced in a study of Tregs in tolerant kidney transplant recipients. Only in-frame clones appear in the TCRdb table, and some are missing; sequencing was by immunoSEQ multiplex PCR. The profile shows some 66,000 clones, roughly 92% of them singletons. This sample comprised CD8+ T cells from blood, obtained before the transplant. These receptors came from a human donor who received a combined kidney and bone marrow transplant.

The genes are TRBV7-9 and TRBJ1-1; D gene unclear. This CDR3 spans 15 amino acids. Germline loops: CDR1 SEHNR, CDR2 FQNEAQ (reference sequence). V was pared by 5 bases and J by 0 bases, with 13 bases between. As DNA, the CDR3 is TGTGCCAGCAGCAAACCACCCGGGATGAACACTGAAGCTTTCTTT. Translated: CASSKPPGMNTEAFF.

V is TRBV4-3 and J is TRBJ1-3; D ambiguous. The germline CDR1 and CDR2 sequences are LGHNA and YSLEER. The CDR3 totals 15 residues. V was clipped by 0 bases and J by 6 bases, with 12 bases between them. The DNA of the CDR3 is TGCGCCAGCAGCCAAGATAGAGGGAACATAAACACCATATATTTT. It encodes CASSQDRGNINTIYF.

This rearrangement joins TRBV7-8 to TRBJ2-1; D not certain. The ends were cut back, 2 bases at V and 3 bases at J, with 14 bases in the middle. The CDR3 contains 16 residues. Germline V gene data show CDR1 as SGHVS and CDR2 as FQNEAQ. The CDR3 reads CASSLRDSLSYNEQFF. For the CDR3, the DNA is TGTGCCAGCAGCTTAAGAGACTCCCTGAGCTACAATGAGCAGTTCTTC.

Points on this clone: An end of the junction does not agree with germline; a read error may underlie this. This CDR3 is also generated by other DNA sequences in the sample. This sequence joins TRBV5-4 and TRBJ1-6, with no clear D. This CDR3 contains 12 residues. Per the germline V gene, CDR1 is SGHNT and CDR2 is YYREEE (reference sequence). The CDR3 loop is CASSADYSPLHF. The CDR3 bases are TGTGCCAGCAGCGCCGACTATTCCCCCCTCCACTTT.

Details on this clone: The sample holds other DNA sequences that translate to the same CDR3. The rearrangement links TRBV9 to TRBJ2-5; tentative D call: TRBD2 (5 bases). V lost 0 bases and J lost 5, with 14 bases in between. The V gene's germline CDR1 is SGDLS and CDR2 YYNGEE. The CDR3 runs to 15 residues. DNA for the CDR3: TGTGCCAGCAGCGTAGCTCCCGAGGGCCAGGAGACCCAGTACTTC. Translated: CASSVAPEGQETQYF.

The chain is built from TRBV9 and TRBJ1-2; D ambiguous. V lost 3 bases and J lost 0, with 18 bases in between. The CDR3 length is 17 residues. Germline CDR1 SGDLS, CDR2 YYNGEE. This chain's CDR3 is CASSDSVGRAPNYGYTF. The DNA of the CDR3 is TGTGCCAGCAGCGATAGTGTTGGGAGAGCACCTAACTATGGCTACACCTTC.

The chain joins TRBV9 to TRBJ2-5; 8 bases align to TRBD1. Germline V lookup: CDR1 SGDLS, CDR2 YYNGEE. This CDR3 comprises 15 residues. V trimming: 3 bases; J trimming: 1 base; junction bases outside the gene matches: 5. CDR3: CASSATGGIQETQYF. The CDR3 DNA reads as TGTGCCAGCAGCGCTACAGGGGGTATCCAAGAGACCCAGTACTTC.

As DNA, the CDR3 is TGTGCCAGCGGATTGCAGTGGAGGGACACTGAAGCTTTCTTT. Protein product: CASGLQWRDTEAFF. The chain links TRBV13 to TRBJ1-1; D is ambiguous. CDR3 size: 14 residues. Per the germline V gene, CDR1 is PRHDT and CDR2 is FYEKMQ (reference sequence). V lost 8 bases to trimming and J lost 3 bases, with 16 bases between them.

The V call is TRBV9, the J call TRBJ2-7; TRBD1 might be the D (6 bases). V lost 0 bases and J 5 bases, leaving 9 bases between the germline ends. Germline V gene lookup returns CDR1 SGDLS and CDR2 YYNGEE. There are 13 residues in the CDR3. This CDR3 is CASSVVSGDEQYF. The DNA for the CDR3 is TGTGCCAGCAGCGTAGTTTCAGGGGACGAGCAGTACTTC. The complete variable domain, with remaining parts taken from reference TRBV9 and TRBJ2-7, reads DSGVTQTPKHLITATGQRVTLRCSPRSGDLSVYWYQQSLDQGLQFLIQYYNGEERAKGNILERFSAQQFPDLHSELNLSSLELGDSALYFCASSVVSGDEQYFGPGTRLTVT.

The J gene is TRBJ1-1, the V gene TRBV7-9; 7 bases align to TRBD1. J lost 3 bases, V lost 1 base, and 5 bases had no gene match. Germline lookup yields CDR1 SEHNR and CDR2 FQNEAQ (reference sequence). The length of the CDR3 is 15 residues. In DNA form, the CDR3 reads TGTGCCAGCAGCTTAGTAGGGGGCCGGTACACTGAAGCTTTCTTT. Its protein is CASSLVGGRYTEAFF.

Regarding this clone: Additional DNA sequences in this sample encode the identical CDR3. V usage is TRBV27 and J usage is TRBJ1-1; 7 positions agree with TRBD1. The CDR3 sequence is 14 residues long. Unmatched junction bases numbered 7, after V lost 5 bases and J lost 4 bases. Germline CDR1 and CDR2: MNHEY and SMNVEV (reference sequence). This CDR3 reads CASSLRQGGTEAFF. CDR3 DNA: TGTGCCAGCAGTCTGAGACAGGGTGGCACTGAAGCTTTCTTT.

The chain recombines TRBV6-5 with TRBJ1-2; possible D gene TRBD1, 5 bases. CDR3 length: 15 amino acids. V lost 0 bases to trimming and J lost 4 bases, with 12 bases between them. CDR1 and CDR2 from the germline V gene are MNHEY and SVGAGI. As DNA, the CDR3 is TGTGCCAGCAGTTACTCAGCCCTAGGGGTCTATGGCTACACCTTC. Protein sequence: CASSYSALGVYGYTF.

This chain uses TRBV21-1 with TRBJ1-1; the D call TRBD1 from the table was never checked on the DNA. TRBV21-1 is termed a pseudogene. The CDR3 covers 14 residues. As DNA, the CDR3 is TGTGCCAGCAGCAAGGGACAGGGGAACACTGAAGCTTTCTTT. This sequence encodes CASSKGQGNTEAFF.

The chain has TRBV7-9 and TRBJ2-2; the match to TRBD1 covers 10 bases. The CDR3 has 15 amino acids. With V trimmed by 4 bases and J by 4 bases, 3 bases remained unmatched. Germline values: CDR1 SEHNR, CDR2 FQNEAQ (reference sequence). The chain's CDR3 is CASSYDRGLTGELFF. CDR3 nucleotides: TGTGCCAGCAGCTATGACAGGGGGCTCACCGGGGAGCTGTTTTTT.

This rearrangement joins TRBV4-1 to TRBJ2-7; 9 nucleotides line up with TRBD2. The length of the CDR3 is 16 residues. Unmatched junction bases numbered 9, after V lost 3 bases and J lost 3 bases. Germline CDR1 reads MGHRA; CDR2 reads YSYEKL. The CDR3 protein is CASSHFASGIYYEQYF. CDR3 sequence (DNA): TGCGCCAGCAGCCACTTTGCTAGCGGGATCTACTACGAGCAGTACTTC.